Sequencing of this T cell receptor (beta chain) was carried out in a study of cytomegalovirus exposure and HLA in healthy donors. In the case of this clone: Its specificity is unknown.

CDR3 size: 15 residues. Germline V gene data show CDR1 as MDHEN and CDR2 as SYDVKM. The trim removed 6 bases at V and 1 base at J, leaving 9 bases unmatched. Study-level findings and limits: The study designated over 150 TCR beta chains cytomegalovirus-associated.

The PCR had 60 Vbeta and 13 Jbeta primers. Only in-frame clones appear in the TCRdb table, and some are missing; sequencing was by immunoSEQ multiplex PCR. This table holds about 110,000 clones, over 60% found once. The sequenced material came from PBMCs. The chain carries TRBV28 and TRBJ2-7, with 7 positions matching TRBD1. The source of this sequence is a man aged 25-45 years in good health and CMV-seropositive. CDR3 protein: CASSNRDSESYEQYF. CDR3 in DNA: TGTGCCAGCAGCAACCGGGACAGTGAGTCCTACGAGCAGTACTTC. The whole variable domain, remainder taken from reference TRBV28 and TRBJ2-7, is DVKVTQSSRYLVKRTGEKVFLECVQDMDHENMFWYRQDPGLGLRLIYFSYDVKMKEKGDIPEGYSVSREKKERFSLILESASTNQTSMYLCASSNRDSESYEQYFGPGTRLTVT.